This T cell receptor beta chain came from a study of technical replicates of blood from a handful of donors. The protocol was immunoSEQ multiplex PCR, while the TCRdb copy is restricted to in-frame clones and leaves out a portion. This sample has tens of thousands of clones; more than 75% occur once, and the top ten carry around 5.2%. With 4 bases removed from V and 9 bases from J, the gap between germline ends came to 15 bases. Germline CDR1 is MGHRA and CDR2 is YSYEKL. The CDR3 consists of 14 residues. The chain combines TRBV4-1 with TRBJ2-2; D is possibly TRBD2 (5 bases). The sequence derives from a human donor in good health. Some clones in this sample may be carry-over from other donors' samples. Source material: PBMCs. The CDR3 DNA is TGCGCCAGCAGCCGCCGGGAACCCCCCTGGGAGCTGTTTTTT. Its protein is CASSRREPPWELFF.